The 5 T cell receptor beta chains presented below share a single source sample, sequenced in a study of cytomegalovirus exposure and HLA in healthy donors. Use of 60 Vbeta and 13 Jbeta primers characterized the PCR. Only in-frame clones appear in the TCRdb table, and some are missing; sequencing was by immunoSEQ multiplex PCR. Of approximately 300,000 clones in the sample, roughly 80% were seen once. Material: PBMCs. These receptors came from a girl aged 2-9 years in good health and CMV-seronegative.

The rearrangement uses TRBV2 and TRBJ2-5, with a possible D match to TRBD2 (5 bases). The CDR3 extends over 13 amino acids. V was cut by 2 bases and J by 4 bases, with 8 bases left in between. The germline V gene has CDR1 SNHLY and CDR2 FYNNEI. CDR3: CASSEYRGETQYF. Written as DNA, the CDR3 is TGTGCCAGCAGTGAATACCGGGGAGAGACCCAGTACTTC.

This chain connects TRBV2 to TRBJ2-3, with 11 bases matching TRBD2. Germline CDR1 and CDR2: SNHLY and FYNNEI. The CDR3 consists of 15 residues. Losses at the gene ends were 4 bases for V and 0 bases for J; bases not matched to a gene: 0. This CDR3 reads CASSGTSGSTDTQYF. The CDR3 nucleotides are TGTGCCAGCAGTGGGACTAGCGGGAGCACAGATACGCAGTATTTT. The full variable domain, with the rest looked up from reference TRBV2 and TRBJ2-3, is EPEVTQTPSHQVTQMGQEVILRCVPISNHLYFYWYRQILGQKVEFLVSFYNNEISEKSEIFDDQFSVERPDGSNFTLKIRSTKLEDSAMYFCASSGTSGSTDTQYFGPGTRLTVL.

This clone appeared a single time. The chain couples TRBV28 to TRBJ2-7; 8 bases fit TRBD1. From germline, CDR1 is MDHEN and CDR2 SYDVKM. The CDR3 sequence is 15 residues long. V shed 7 bases and J 1 base; nucleotides not matched to a gene: 9. CDR3 sequence: CASTIGGTGSYEQYF. In DNA form, the CDR3 reads TGTGCCAGCACCATAGGCGGGACAGGATCCTACGAGCAGTACTTC. Full variable domain (missing parts from reference TRBV28 and TRBJ2-7): DVKVTQSSRYLVKRTGEKVFLECVQDMDHENMFWYRQDPGLGLRLIYFSYDVKMKEKGDIPEGYSVSREKKERFSLILESASTNQTSMYLCASTIGGTGSYEQYFGPGTRLTVT.

The chain employs TRBV19 and TRBJ1-3; unclear D gene. V was pared by 6 bases and J by 2 bases, with 11 bases between. The CDR3 length is 14 residues. The germline CDR1 and CDR2 sequences are LNHDA and SQIVND (reference sequence). The CDR3 DNA follows: TGTGCCAGTAGAAGATCCGGGACTGGAAACACCATATATTTT. Translating gives CASRRSGTGNTIYF.

J is TRBJ2-5 and V is TRBV28; D possibly corresponds to TRBD1 (6 bases). Germline V gives CDR1 MDHEN, CDR2 SYDVKM. The CDR3 sequence is 15 residues long. Trimming removed 4 bases from V and 4 bases from J, with 16 bases in between. CDR3 DNA: TGTGCCAGCAGTTCCAACGGCCCAGGGGTAGAGACCCAGTACTTC. Translated, it gives CASSSNGPGVETQYF.